This entry lists 31 T cell receptor beta chains sequenced from one sample in a study of blood T cell repertoires in COVID-19. Data came from immunoSEQ multiplex PCR; TCRdb stores just in-frame clones and leaves some out. The sample records some 72,000 clones, approximately 80% being singletons. The sequenced material came from peripheral blood. The receptors were sampled from a man aged 50-60 years with COVID-19, enrolled during active disease.

This chain's CDR3 is CASSRRQGSADTQYF. DNA for the CDR3: TGTGCCAGCTCACGACGACAGGGAAGCGCAGATACGCAGTATTTT. The J gene is TRBJ2-3, the V gene TRBV18, with 7 bases matching TRBD1. This CDR3 has 15 amino acids. V shed 4 bases, J shed 4 bases, and the junction held 8 bases outside the gene matches. CDR1 is KGHSH, CDR2 LQKENI, per germline.

The gene calls are TRBV5-4 and TRBJ2-5, with D possibly TRBD2 on 5 matching bases. Germline CDR1 reads SGHNT; CDR2 reads YYREEE (reference sequence). CDR3 length equals 14 residues. V was shortened by 1 base and J by 0 bases, with 7 bases between the two germline ends. The CDR3 spells CASSLPLDQETQYF. CDR3 DNA sequence: TGTGCCAGCAGCTTGCCACTAGACCAAGAGACCCAGTACTTC.

In this sample, this clone turned up once. This chain uses TRBV13 with TRBJ2-4; 7 bases match TRBD1. With V trimmed by 5 bases and J by 2 bases, 18 bases remained unmatched. The CDR3 runs to 19 residues. The germline CDR1 and CDR2 sequences are PRHDT and FYEKMQ (reference sequence). The CDR3 reads CASSAGVSTGEPTKNIQYF. In DNA form, the CDR3 reads TGTGCCAGCAGCGCGGGCGTCAGCACAGGGGAGCCGACCAAAAACATTCAGTACTTC.

Points on this clone: An end of the junction differs from the germline gene, which may be a read error. This sequence joins TRBV7-7 and TRBJ2-2, with 9 bases lining up with TRBD1. Germline V gives CDR1 SSHAT, CDR2 FNYEAQ (reference sequence). The CDR3 consists of 17 residues. CDR3 amino acids: CASSYNLETGGAGELFF. In DNA, the CDR3 is TGTGCTAGCAGTTATAACCTCGAGACAGGGGGTGCCGGGGAGCTGTTTTTT. The full variable domain, its missing parts supplied by reference TRBV7-7 and TRBJ2-2, is GAGVSQSPRYKVTKRGQDVTLRCDPISSHATLYWYQQALGQGPEFLTYFNYEAQPDKSGLPSDRFSAERPEGSISTLTIQRTEQRDSAMYRCASSYNLETGGAGELFFGEGSRLTVL.

The genes are TRBV18 and TRBJ2-1; TRBD2 aligns across 11 bases. The V gene's germline CDR1 is KGHSH and CDR2 LQKENI. V was pared by 3 bases and J by 7 bases, with 5 bases of the junction left unmatched. The CDR3 runs 15 residues. CDR3 residues: CASSPLAGGLNEQFF. The CDR3 nucleotides read TGTGCCAGCTCACCCTTAGCGGGAGGGCTGAATGAGCAGTTCTTC.

The rearrangement joins TRBV10-3 to TRBJ2-7; tentatively, D is TRBD2 (5 bases). Trimming cost V 9 bases and J 0 bases, with 15 bases left between them. Germline values: CDR1 ENHRY, CDR2 SYGVKD. The CDR3 length is 14 residues. The CDR3 bases are TGTGCCATGGGGAGAGGCGGAGGCTCCTACGAGCAGTACTTC. This translates into CAMGRGGGSYEQYF.

In DNA form, the CDR3 reads TGTGCCAGCAGCGTAGCAGGGATGAACACCGGGGAGCTGTTTTTT. Translation: CASSVAGMNTGELFF. V and J are TRBV9 and TRBJ2-2; a possible D gene is TRBD1 (5 bases). This CDR3 is built from 15 residues. V lost 0 bases and J 1 base, leaving 7 bases between the germline ends. Germline CDR1 reads SGDLS; CDR2 reads YYNGEE.

The chain employs TRBV10-3 and TRBJ2-3, with TRBD2 matching 11 bases. Trimming at V came to 0 bases and at J to 0 bases, leaving 5 bases not matched to a gene. This CDR3 is built from 18 residues. CDR1 is ENHRY, CDR2 SYGVKD, per germline. CDR3 in DNA: TGTGCCATCAGTGAGTCTGGGACTAGCGGTAGGAGCACAGATACGCAGTATTTT. It encodes CAISESGTSGRSTDTQYF.

This sequence joins TRBV5-1 and TRBJ2-4, with TRBD2 as a possible D gene (5 bases). Germline CDR1 and CDR2: SGHRS and YFSETQ. The CDR3 has 16 residues. Trimming removed 4 bases at V and 4 bases at J, with 18 bases between. CDR3 in amino acids: CASSIPTDFVKNIQYF. CDR3 DNA sequence: TGCGCCAGCAGCATCCCGACGGACTTCGTTAAAAACATTCAGTACTTC. The whole variable domain, remainder taken from reference TRBV5-1 and TRBJ2-4, is KAGVTQTPRYLIKTRGQQVTLSCSPISGHRSVSWYQQTPGQGLQFLFEYFSETQRNKGNFPGRFSGRQFSNSRSEMNVSTLELGDSALYLCASSIPTDFVKNIQYFGAGTRLSVL.

This sequence joins TRBV6-5 and TRBJ1-1, with D perhaps TRBD1 (6 bases). Germline assignment: CDR1 MNHEY and CDR2 SVGAGI. The CDR3 is 13 amino acids. The ends were cut back, 8 bases at V and 1 base at J, with 11 bases in the middle. DNA for the CDR3: TGTGCCAGCCCCGCACAGGGGAACACTGAAGCTTTCTTT. It specifies CASPAQGNTEAFF.

V gene TRBV12-3 or TRBV12-4 combines with J gene TRBJ1-1; TRBD1 matches at 8 bases. J lost 5 bases, V lost 8 bases, and 7 bases had no gene match. The CDR3 covers 13 residues. The CDR3 region is CASGQGASTEAFF. The CDR3 DNA reads as TGTGCCAGCGGTCAGGGGGCATCGACTGAAGCTTTCTTT.

The chain employs TRBV3-1 (or the pseudogene TRBV3-2) and TRBJ2-5; D possibly corresponds to TRBD2 (7 bases). With 1 base removed from V and 6 bases from J, the gap between germline ends came to 15 bases. The CDR3 runs to 15 residues. Germline V gene sequence: CDR1 LGHDT, CDR2 YNNKEL (reference sequence). The CDR3: CASSQGRGAGKTQYF. For the CDR3, the DNA is TGTGCCAGCAGCCAAGGTCGGGGGGCTGGGAAGACCCAGTACTTC.

V is TRBV9 and J is TRBJ1-2; 7 bases are a match to TRBD1. After removal of 1 base from V and 6 bases from J, the junction contained 6 bases not matched to a gene. CDR1 is SGDLS and CDR2 is YYNGEE in the germline V gene. This CDR3 is built from 14 residues. The CDR3 region has the DNA TGTGCCAGCAGCGTAAGGGCAGGGGGTGATGGCTACACCTTC. This translates into CASSVRAGGDGYTF.

This clone has only one observation. The V call is TRBV6-5, the J call TRBJ2-7, with D perhaps TRBD2 (5 bases). Germline CDR1 is MNHEY and CDR2 is SVGAGI. V was shortened by 7 bases and J by 6 bases, with 16 bases between the two germline ends. The CDR3 is 13 amino acids. The CDR3 DNA is TGTGCCAGCACCCCGCACCGGGGAGCCGAGCAGTACTTC. The encoded protein is CASTPHRGAEQYF.

This sequence joins TRBV3-1 (or the pseudogene TRBV3-2) and TRBJ2-1; D is perhaps TRBD2 (6 bases). Germline values: CDR1 LGHDT, CDR2 YNNKEL (reference sequence). The CDR3 length is 15 residues. Trimming took off 0 bases at V and 7 bases at J, with 13 bases between the two ends. CDR3 sequence: CASSQDGGWRNEQFF. The CDR3 nucleotides are TGTGCCAGCAGCCAAGATGGGGGGTGGCGGAATGAGCAGTTCTTC.

This clone has more than one count but fewer than ten. This chain links TRBV6-5 with TRBJ2-7; 7 nucleotides match TRBD1. The CDR3 totals 14 residues. V gave up 6 bases and J gave up 0 bases; unmatched junction bases: 5. Germline CDR1 MNHEY, CDR2 SVGAGI. CDR3 protein: CASSLDRTSYEQYF. DNA of the CDR3: TGTGCCAGCAGCCTGGACAGGACCTCCTACGAGCAGTACTTC.

V and J are TRBV9 and TRBJ1-2; D not certain. This CDR3 comprises 13 residues. V lost 2 bases to trimming and J lost 7 bases, with 12 bases between them. The V gene's germline CDR1 is SGDLS and CDR2 YYNGEE. CDR3 sequence reads: CASSVAGRGGYTF. As DNA, the CDR3 is TGTGCCAGCAGCGTGGCGGGGAGAGGTGGCTACACCTTC.

The chain recombines TRBV3-1 (or the pseudogene TRBV3-2) with TRBJ2-2, with D perhaps matching TRBD1 (6 bases). The CDR3 is 14 residues long. V was cut by 4 bases and J by 4 bases, with 10 bases left in between. Germline CDR1 reads LGHDT; CDR2 reads YNNKEL (reference sequence). In nucleotides, the CDR3 is TGTGCCAGCAGCCTGGTCAGGGGCACCGGGGAGCTGTTTTTT. As protein: CASSLVRGTGELFF.

The chain recombines TRBV7-2 with TRBJ2-5; a possible D gene is TRBD1 (5 bases). In germline, CDR1 is SGHTA, CDR2 FQGNSA. CDR3 length equals 13 residues. V was shortened by 0 bases and J by 5 bases, with 7 bases between the two germline ends. CDR3 nucleotides: TGTGCCAGCAGCTTAGCCCAGGGCGAGACCCAGTACTTC. It is translated as CASSLAQGETQYF. The full variable domain, with the rest looked up from reference TRBV7-2 and TRBJ2-5, is GAGVSQSPSNKVTEKGKDVELRCDPISGHTALYWYRQSLGQGLEFLIYFQGNSAPDKSGLPSDRFSAERTGGSVSTLTIQRTQQEDSAVYLCASSLAQGETQYFGPGTRLLVL.

This chain connects TRBV7-2 to TRBJ1-3, with TRBD1 as a possible D gene (5 bases). Trimming stripped 2 bases from V and 1 base from J, with 12 bases between. Germline V gene data show CDR1 as SGHTA and CDR2 as FQGNSA. The CDR3 has 16 residues. The CDR3 spells CASSLWGRASGNTIYF. In nucleotides, the CDR3 is TGTGCCAGCAGCTTATGGGGCAGGGCGTCTGGAAACACCATATATTTT. Variable domain in full (rest from reference TRBV7-2 and TRBJ1-3): GAGVSQSPSNKVTEKGKDVELRCDPISGHTALYWYRQSLGQGLEFLIYFQGNSAPDKSGLPSDRFSAERTGGSVSTLTIQRTQQEDSAVYLCASSLWGRASGNTIYFGEGSWLTVV.

The J gene is TRBJ1-1, the V gene TRBV7-2; D is unresolved. With 5 bases removed from V and 2 bases from J, the gap between germline ends came to 9 bases. This CDR3 spans 13 amino acids. Germline-derived CDR1 and CDR2 are SGHTA and FQGNSA. CDR3 DNA sequence: TGTGCCAGCAGCCTACAGAGAAACACTGAAGCTTTCTTT. It specifies CASSLQRNTEAFF.

This chain connects TRBV14 to TRBJ2-2; TRBD1 aligns across 7 bases. From germline, CDR1 is SGHDN and CDR2 FVKESK. The J segment lost 3 bases and the V segment lost 4 bases, leaving 5 bases of the junction unmatched. There are 15 residues in the CDR3. Here the CDR3 reads CASSPRTGDTGELFF. CDR3 coding DNA: TGTGCCAGCAGCCCGCGGACAGGAGACACCGGGGAGCTGTTTTTT.

In DNA form, the CDR3 reads TGTGCCAGCAGTCGCACTAGCGGGGTCCCATATAGGGGTGAGCAGTTCTTC. Residues: CASSRTSGVPYRGEQFF. The J gene is TRBJ2-1, the V gene TRBV6-6; 10 positions match TRBD2. The CDR3 has 17 amino acids. The germline CDR1 and CDR2 sequences are MNHNY and SVGAGI (reference sequence). The J segment lost 9 bases and the V segment lost 5 bases, leaving 16 bases of the junction unmatched.

The chain joins TRBV5-1 to TRBJ2-4; 10 nucleotides align to TRBD1. V was pared by 0 bases and J by 2 bases, with 2 bases of the junction left unmatched. In germline, CDR1 is SGHRS, CDR2 YFSETQ. The CDR3 has 16 residues. The CDR3 spells CASSLEGQGTKNIQYF. For the CDR3, the DNA is TGCGCCAGCAGCTTGGAGGGACAGGGGACCAAAAACATTCAGTACTTC.

V is TRBV6-5 and J is TRBJ1-4; D gene uncertain. Trimming left V 6 bases short and J 4 bases short, with 15 bases between. The CDR3 covers 15 residues. The germline CDR1 and CDR2 sequences are MNHEY and SVGAGI. In DNA form, the CDR3 reads TGTGCCAGCAGCACCTCACGGAGCGTTAATGAAAAACTGTTTTTT. It yields the protein CASSTSRSVNEKLFF.

The chain recombines TRBV5-1 with TRBJ2-2; 8 nucleotides match TRBD1. Germline V CDR1 and CDR2: SGHRS, YFSETQ. J gave up 3 bases and V 5 bases, and 0 bases lay outside the gene matches. This CDR3 has 13 amino acids. The CDR3 sequence: CASRTGDTGELFF. DNA of the CDR3: TGCGCCAGCAGGACAGGGGACACCGGGGAGCTGTTTTTT.

The chain joins TRBV5-1 to TRBJ2-7, with 9 positions matching TRBD1. Germline loops: CDR1 SGHRS, CDR2 YFSETQ. With V trimmed by 4 bases and J by 0 bases, 5 bases remained unmatched. This CDR3 region has 15 residues. The CDR3 sequence: CASSERQGVSYEQYF. The DNA of the CDR3 is TGCGCCAGCAGCGAAAGACAGGGGGTCTCCTACGAGCAGTACTTC.

V is TRBV10-1 and J is TRBJ2-7; 8 nucleotides align to TRBD2. The CDR3 has 17 residues. Germline trimming cut 4 bases from V and 5 bases from J; bases unmatched to any gene: 16. Germline lookup yields CDR1 WNHNN and CDR2 SYGVQD (reference sequence). Here the CDR3 DNA reads TGCGCCAGCAGTGGAGCCCAGGGACTAGGGCGGCTCGACGAGCAGTACTTC. Translation gives CASSGAQGLGRLDEQYF.

The rearrangement uses TRBV6-2 or TRBV6-3 and TRBJ2-1; D is possibly TRBD2 (5 bases). Germline-derived CDR1 and CDR2 are MNHEY and SVGEGT. The CDR3 loop spans 12 amino acids. Trimming removed 5 bases at V and 4 bases at J, with 6 bases between. The DNA of the CDR3 is TGTGCCAGCAGTCGGGGTTACAATGAGCAGTTCTTC. The encoded protein is CASSRGYNEQFF.

The chain combines TRBV9 with TRBJ2-2; D ambiguous. The CDR3 runs to 14 residues. Germline CDR1 SGDLS, CDR2 YYNGEE. V gave up 2 bases and J gave up 9 bases, with 14 bases separating them. CDR3: CASSVGEVHRELFF. The CDR3 coding sequence is TGTGCCAGCAGCGTGGGTGAGGTCCACCGGGAGCTGTTTTTT.

The chain carries TRBV19 and TRBJ1-5; D ambiguous. The CDR3 runs 15 residues. V lost 7 bases and J lost 4, with 17 bases in between. Germline V gene data show CDR1 as LNHDA and CDR2 as SQIVND (reference sequence). The CDR3 DNA sequence: TGTGCCAGTAAATTATCCCCAGGATCTAATCAGCCCCAGCATTTT. Translated: CASKLSPGSNQPQHF.